The present TCR beta chain was sequenced within a study of T cells after yellow fever vaccination. The overall study: Those fractions that held only low numbers of cells were prepared using the SMART-Seq v4 Ultra Low Input RNA kit.

MiXCR, applied by TCRdb to the 5' RACE reads, yields one record per CDR3 protein. The data show about 320,000 distinct CDR3 sequences, over 3.5% seen once. The ends lost 6 bases at V and 2 bases at J; junction bases unmatched: 3. Germline CDR1 reads MNHNY; CDR2 reads SVGAGI (reference sequence). The CDR3 sequence is 13 residues long. Sequencing was performed on PBMCs, taken 15 days after the yellow fever booster vaccination. The TCR was taken from a man between 18 and 29 years old who received the YFV17D yellow fever vaccine. The rearrangement uses TRBV6-6 and TRBJ2-5; 7 bases align to TRBD2. CDR3 DNA: TGTGCCAGCAGAGCGGGGTCGCAAGAGACCCAGTACTTC. Protein product: CASRAGSQETQYF.